The clone carrying this TCR beta chain was counted between two and nine times. This record comes from a study of beta chain features in type 1 diabetes. Germline V gene data show CDR1 as DFQATT and CDR2 as SNEGSKA (reference sequence). The CDR3 runs to 8 residues. V was trimmed by 8 bases and J by 13 bases, leaving 11 bases between them. The study reverse transcribed the entire isolated RNA, so it sequenced expressed TCRB transcripts. The method was immunoSEQ multiplex PCR; TCRdb's version includes in-frame clones alone and lacks a portion of them. The table shows approximately 380,000 clones, with about 15% occurring only once.

This sequence was found in a young woman in good health. The chain couples TRBV20-1 to TRBJ1-2; D remains unclear. Material: naive CD4+ T cells from blood. The CDR3 DNA sequence: TGCAGTAATCAAATAGCCACCTTC. Amino acid sequence: CSNQIATF.